This TCR beta chain is from a study of preoperative IRX-2 immunotherapy in early breast cancer. CDR3 length: 15 residues. Germline-derived CDR1 and CDR2 are SGHNT and YENEEA. V shed 2 bases and J shed 1 base, with 12 bases lying between them. Assay: immunoSEQ multiplex PCR; the TCRdb copy retains only in-frame clones and omits some. The table shows approximately 38,000 clones, with 75% to 85% occurring only once. Treatment defined: preoperative locoregional IRX-2 cytokine immunotherapy. Preoperative locoregional IRX-2 cytokine immunotherapy was tested in the phase Ib source study. The sequence was collected from a human donor with breast cancer. Sequencing used lymph node tissue, obtained after IRX-2 immunotherapy. The J gene is TRBJ2-7, the V gene TRBV11-3, with D unresolved. CDR3 in DNA: TGTGCCAGCAGCTTAAGGACCATAGGGTCCTACGAGCAGTACTTC. This codes for CASSLRTIGSYEQYF.